Listed below are T cell receptor beta chains from one sample, sequenced in a study of cytomegalovirus exposure and HLA in healthy donors. The table came from immunoSEQ multiplex PCR; TCRdb's copy has only in-frame clones and leaves some out. The sample has around 120,000 clones, approximately 90% seen once. Sequencing was carried out using PBMCs. The receptors were sampled from a man younger than 35 in good health and CMV-seronegative. Each CDR3 is given with its conserved first and last residue. The D gene is left open where the match is weak. Clone size, where shown, is once, few, many, or a class for clones that have expanded.

j_gene,abundance,v_gene,d_gene,len,CDR3nt,CDR3aa
TRBJ1-4,NA,TRBV23-1,NA,15,TGCGCCAGCAGTCAATCCAGCGGGTCTAATGAAAAACTGTTTTTT,CASSQSSGSNEKLFF
TRBJ2-3,NA,TRBV2,NA,13,TGTGCCAGCAGGCCTACCACCCCAGGTACGCAGTATTTT,CASRPTTPGTQYF
TRBJ1-4,NA,TRBV18,TRBD1,15,TGTGCCAGCTCACCCGGACAGGACGCTCGTGAAAAACTGTTTTTT,CASSPGQDAREKLFF
TRBJ2-7,once,TRBV5-4,TRBD2,13,TGTGCCAGCAGCTTGGCTAGCGGTTACGAGCAGTACTTC,CASSLASGYEQYF
TRBJ2-1,NA,TRBV5-1,TRBD1,14,TGCGCCAGCAGCTCGGGACAGCTCTACAATGAGCAGTTCTTC,CASSSGQLYNEQFF
TRBJ2-7,NA,TRBV6-5,NA,15,TGTGCCAGCAGTTACGACGGGAGCGGCTCCTACGAGCAGTACTTC,CASSYDGSGSYEQYF
TRBJ2-1,NA,TRBV9,TRBD2,17,TGTGCCAGCAGCGATGACCCTCTGGCGGGGGGTATCAATGAGCAGTTCTTC,CASSDDPLAGGINEQFF
TRBJ2-5,NA,TRBV6-5,NA,14,TGTGCCAGCAGATTCGCGGGACGAGGGGAGACCCAGTACTTC,CASRFAGRGETQYF
TRBJ2-2,NA,TRBV12-1,NA,17,TGTGCCAGCAGCTCCCCAGTGCGGGGGCTACGGACCGGGGAGCTGTTTTTT,CASSSPVRGLRTGELFF
TRBJ2-1,NA,TRBV7-2,NA,15,TGTGCCAGCAGCTCCGCCGGCCGGGGAGACAATGAGCAGTTCTTC,CASSSAGRGDNEQFF
TRBJ1-6,NA,TRBV27,NA,14,TGTGCCAGCAGTCCGCGCTCCTATAATTCACCCCTCCACTTT,CASSPRSYNSPLHF
TRBJ2-7,NA,TRBV7-8,NA,13,TGTGCCAGCATAAAAGCCGGTGTGTACGAGCAGTACTTC,CASIKAGVYEQYF
TRBJ1-2,NA,TRBV5-1,NA,14,TGCGCCAGCAGCTTGGTTGGCTCTATTAGCGGCTACACCTTC,CASSLVGSISGYTF
TRBJ1-2,NA,TRBV7-2,NA,14,TGTGCCAGCAGCTTAGGCAGGAATAACTATGGCTACACCTTC,CASSLGRNNYGYTF
TRBJ2-4,NA,TRBV6-6,NA,15,TGTGCCAGCCACTCAATGGGACACCAGGGCGGCATTCAGTACTTC,CASHSMGHQGGIQYF
TRBJ2-7,NA,TRBV11-2,NA,16,TGTGCCAGCAGCTTAGGGTCGGCGGGACTTTACTACGAGCAGTACTTC,CASSLGSAGLYYEQYF
TRBJ1-5,once,TRBV2,NA,14,TGTGCCAGCAGTGAAGGAGGGCGGAATCAGCCCCAGCATTTT,CASSEGGRNQPQHF
TRBJ1-4,NA,TRBV30,NA,15,TGTGCCTGGAGTGTCGCGGGGAGAAGAGGTGAAAAACTGTTTTTT,CAWSVAGRRGEKLFF
TRBJ1-4,NA,TRBV7-9,TRBD1,15,TGTGCCAGCAGCTTAGAGGGGACAGGGAATGAAAAACTGTTTTTT,CASSLEGTGNEKLFF
TRBJ2-7,NA,TRBV7-8,TRBD2,15,TGTGCCAGCAGTCAAGGACTAGCGGCAACCTACGAGCAGTACTTC,CASSQGLAATYEQYF
TRBJ2-3,NA,TRBV10-3,NA,13,TGTGCCATCAGCCCCGTGCTAACAGATACGCAGTATTTT,CAISPVLTDTQYF
TRBJ1-2,NA,TRBV29-1,NA,11,TGCAGCGTTGAGTCGGGTTATGGCTACACCTTC,CSVESGYGYTF
TRBJ2-7,NA,TRBV6-1,NA,14,TGTGCCAGCAGTGTGCTGGATGAGGAGGGGGAGCAGTACTTC,CASSVLDEEGEQYF
TRBJ2-3,NA,TRBV6-5,TRBD2,15,TGTGCCAGCAGTTACGCGGGGGGGCCCACAGATACGCAGTATTTT,CASSYAGGPTDTQYF
TRBJ2-3,NA,TRBV19,NA,12,TGTGCCAGTAGTAGTGGAGGGGGCACGCAGTATTTT,CASSSGGGTQYF
TRBJ2-1,NA,TRBV10-1,TRBD2,16,TGCGCCAGCAGTGATTTCAACAACACTAGCGGGAGGAATCCGTTCTTC,CASSDFNNTSGRNPFF
TRBJ2-3,NA,TRBV5-1,NA,19,TGCGCCAGCAGCTTGGTTTCAGGACTTGGACCTTCCAGCACAGATACGCAGTATTTT,CASSLVSGLGPSSTDTQYF
TRBJ1-2,NA,TRBV12-5,NA,14,TGTGCTAGTGGTTCCCTGGCAGGGGTGGCGGGCTACACCTTC,CASGSLAGVAGYTF
TRBJ2-7,NA,TRBV5-4,TRBD2,16,TGTGCCAGCAGCTTGACGGGACTAGCGGAACCCTACGAGCAGTACTTC,CASSLTGLAEPYEQYF
TRBJ2-1,NA,TRBV13,TRBD1,16,TGTGCCAGCAGCTTATCAGGGGGATTGTCCTACAATGAGCAGTTCTTC,CASSLSGGLSYNEQFF
TRBJ2-5,NA,TRBV19,TRBD2,16,TGTGCCAGTAGCCTAGGAGTAGCGGGAGGACAAGAGACCCAGTACTTC,CASSLGVAGGQETQYF
TRBJ2-7,NA,TRBV27,NA,13,TGTGCCAGTCGCGGACTTCTCTCCTACGAGCAGTACTTC,CASRGLLSYEQYF
TRBJ1-4,NA,TRBV7-2,TRBD1,17,TGTGCCAGCAGCTCCCAACCTCCGGGACAGTTTAATGAAAAACTGTTTTTT,CASSSQPPGQFNEKLFF
TRBJ2-7,NA,TRBV5-6,NA,13,TGTGCCAGCAGCTTCGGGGACTCCTACGAGCAGTACTTC,CASSFGDSYEQYF
TRBJ1-1,NA,TRBV6-5,NA,11,TGTGCCAGCAGCAGAGGGCCGGAAGCTTTCTTT,CASSRGPEAFF
TRBJ2-3,NA,TRBV27,NA,16,TGTGCCAGCAGTTTATCGACTAACCTCCGCACAGATACGCAGTATTTT,CASSLSTNLRTDTQYF
TRBJ2-7,NA,TRBV2,TRBD2,15,TGTGCCAGCAGTCGTACTAGCGGGAGTGGCTACGAGCAGTACTTC,CASSRTSGSGYEQYF
TRBJ2-7,NA,TRBV19,NA,14,TGTGCCAGTAGTATTGGGGGCAGAGCCTACGAGCAGTACTTC,CASSIGGRAYEQYF
TRBJ2-2,NA,TRBV19,NA,15,TGTGCCAGTAGTATCGGCAGGTACAACACCGGGGAGCTGTTTTTT,CASSIGRYNTGELFF
TRBJ2-3,NA,TRBV7-6,TRBD2,16,TGTGCCAGCAGCGAGAATAGCGGGGGGCCCTGGGATACGCAGTATTTT,CASSENSGGPWDTQYF
TRBJ2-2,NA,TRBV7-9,NA,16,TGTGCCAGCAGCTTAGCGGGGGGGCCACGAACCGGGGAGCTGTTTTTT,CASSLAGGPRTGELFF
TRBJ2-1,NA,TRBV6-5,TRBD1,15,TGTGCCAGCAGGCCCGGGACAGGGTTTTCCAATGAGCAGTTCTTC,CASRPGTGFSNEQFF
TRBJ2-7,NA,TRBV10-3,TRBD1,12,TGTGCCAACGGAGACAGGGCCCGCGAGCAGTACTTC,CANGDRAREQYF
TRBJ1-5,once,TRBV6-5,TRBD1,14,TGTGCCAGCAGCCGGGACAGGGCGAGTCAGCCCCAGCATTTT,CASSRDRASQPQHF
TRBJ1-5,NA,TRBV27,NA,15,TGTGCCAGCAGGATGACAGGTTATAGCAATCAGCCCCAGCATTTT,CASRMTGYSNQPQHF
TRBJ2-5,NA,TRBV4-3,TRBD2,15,TGCGCCAGCAGCCAAGGACAACTAGCGGTAGAGACCCAGTACTTC,CASSQGQLAVETQYF
TRBJ2-7,NA,TRBV28,NA,13,TGTGCCAGCATGCGGGGCGCTAGCTACGAGCAGTACTTC,CASMRGASYEQYF
TRBJ1-2,NA,TRBV9,TRBD1,15,TGTGCCAGCAGCGTGGATGGGACAGGGGGCTATGGCTACACCTTC,CASSVDGTGGYGYTF
TRBJ2-6,NA,TRBV28,NA,16,TGTGCCACCACCGTCGAAGGGGGCTCTGGGGCCAACGTCCTGACTTTC,CATTVEGGSGANVLTF
TRBJ1-6,NA,TRBV2,NA,15,TGTGCCAGCAGGCTCAGGGCTGGGGTTAATTCACCCCTCCACTTT,CASRLRAGVNSPLHF